Here is one T cell receptor beta chain with its context. The antigen is undetermined. MiXCR, run by TCRdb on the 5' RACE reads, gives a single entry per CDR3 protein. The sample lists 50,000 or so distinct CDR3 sequences, roughly a quarter seen once, with around two fifths in the top ten. This sample stems from a study of T-cell memory formation after mild COVID-19. The study's findings and limits: The authors did not confirm SARS-CoV-2 specificity of second-wave clones peaking day 37. Memory cells collected pre-infection included some clones that later responded, suggesting cross-reactive memory joined. The main location of contracting CD4+ clones was CM and EM, and that of contracting CD8+ clones was EMRA.

This CDR3 has 14 residues. The germline V gene has CDR1 DFQATT and CDR2 SNEGSKA (reference sequence). Trimming took 0 bases from V and 4 from J, leaving 13 bases between them. Sequenced: PBMCs or a T cell subset sorted from them (not recorded which). The chain carries TRBV20-1 and TRBJ2-7; maybe TRBD1 (6 bases). The sequence was obtained from a man younger than 35 who had mild COVID-19 (a few samples of this study predate the infection). Cell type and time point are not known. CDR3 residues: CSARDFGQKYEQYF. The CDR3, as DNA: TGCAGTGCTAGAGATTTTGGACAGAAATACGAGCAGTACTTC.